This T cell receptor beta chain is drawn from a study of early T cells in non-severe SARS-CoV-2 infection. TCRdb reprocessed the 5' RACE reads with MiXCR, giving one entry per CDR3 protein. Seen here are about 54,000 distinct CDR3 sequences, around 7% observed once, and the top ten hold 5.8%. Per the germline V gene, CDR1 is SGHVS and CDR2 is FNYEAQ. With 2 bases removed from V and 0 bases from J, the gap between germline ends came to 4 bases. This CDR3 is built from 13 residues. This sequence was found in an adult who was a healthcare worker with PCR-confirmed SARS-CoV-2 infection or an uninfected control (not recorded which). The chain links TRBV7-6 to TRBJ1-1; D uncertain. The sample was whole blood, taken at baseline. The CDR3 DNA follows: TGTGCCAGCAGCTTACAATTGAACACTGAAGCTTTCTTT. This codes for CASSLQLNTEAFF.